Below, 3 T cell receptor beta chains from the same sample are listed, as sequenced in a study of T cell responses to AZD1222 COVID-19 vaccine (dated by TCRdb to about 2021). The time point label here, explained by the study, means: baseline before first vaccination. Library construction relied on the immunoSEQ multiplex PCR assay. This immuneACCESS table, as held by TCRdb, lists in-frame sequences with V and J called but not all clones. Of the missing ones, under half trace to an unresolved V gene in checked studies; the others have no known cause. The sample table holds under 100,000 clones, of which just over 85% were seen once. The ten largest account for around 8.2% of the sample. The source material was peripheral blood, sampled on day 0 of AZD1222 vaccination. The receptors here all came from an adult in good health.

J is TRBJ2-1 and V is TRBV7-6; D unclear. CDR3 length: 15 amino acids. V shed 3 bases and J shed 3 bases, with 12 bases lying between them. Germline CDR1 reads SGHVS; CDR2 reads FNYEAQ. As DNA, the CDR3 is TGTGCCAGCAGCTTTACGATCGACTTCTACAATGAGCAGTTCTTC. Its protein is CASSFTIDFYNEQFF.

The chain joins TRBV4-1 to TRBJ2-5; TRBD1 might be the D (5 bases). This CDR3 is 16 amino acids long. Germline V gene sequence: CDR1 MGHRA, CDR2 YSYEKL. The V end was cut by 7 bases, the J end by 3 bases, with 21 bases between. In nucleotides, the CDR3 is TGCGCCAGCACCAAAGGGGTATTATCGGCTGAAGAGACCCAGTACTTC. Protein sequence: CASTKGVLSAEETQYF.

This clone is a singleton in its sample. The V gene is TRBV7-9, the J gene TRBJ1-1; perhaps TRBD1 as D (5 bases). The CDR3 runs 12 residues. Germline CDR1 is SEHNR and CDR2 is FQNEAQ (reference sequence). Trimming stripped 6 bases from V and 6 bases from J, with 11 bases between. The CDR3 DNA reads as TGTGCCAGCAGATCAGGGTGGGCTGAAGCTTTCTTT. Its protein product is CASRSGWAEAFF.